The sequence of this T cell receptor (beta chain) was determined in a study of radiation and T cells in renal cell carcinoma. Repertoires were generated with immunoSEQ multiplex PCR, while TCRdb's copy carries only in-frame clones and drops some. This table has under 65,000 clones, 60% to 85% appearing once. Time point noted: baseline pretreatment blood. Described treatment: 15 Gy SBRT to primary tumor, nephrectomy 4 weeks later. After SBRT, blood was collected at 2 and 4 weeks, plus baseline. Per the germline V gene, CDR1 is SGHRS and CDR2 is YFSETQ. V shed 4 bases, J shed 1 base, and the junction held 5 bases outside the gene matches. This CDR3 has 16 amino acids.

The genes are TRBV5-1 and TRBJ2-6, with TRBD1 identical over 7 bases. The specimen was blood, collected from a patient whose treatment included radiotherapy and nephrectomy. The TCR originated in a man between 60 and 75 years old with renal cell carcinoma. CDR3 sequence (DNA): TGCGCCAGCAGCGACTACAGGGGATCTGGGGCCAACGTCCTGACTTTC. It codes for CASSDYRGSGANVLTF.